This T cell receptor beta chain was sequenced during a study of cytomegalovirus exposure and HLA in healthy donors (TCRdb year 2017). About the study as a whole: A later analysis indicated that the roughly 130 validation repertoires were generated on the platform also employed for the approximately 700 repertoires of the first cohort. The study aimed to test whether cataloging public T cell receptors could reveal signatures of past pathogen exposure. A separate validation cohort of roughly 110 different subjects was used in addition to the approximately 610-subject first cohort. To predict cytomegalovirus infection status, the study brought together high-throughput TCR immunosequencing, statistical association of individual TCRs with disease status, and machine learning.

CDR1 and CDR2 were assigned from the germline V gene (reference sequence) as MNHEY and SMNVEV. Unmatched junction bases come to 4, with V trimmed by 6 bases and J by 5 bases. The cysteine opens and the phenylalanine closes a CDR3 of 15 amino acids. Only the CDR3 DNA is retained, 45 bases long and in frame from the first base. Separate from the approximately 730-subject first cohort, the validation cohort of 90 to 150 subjects was the group to which the donors belonged. What the research found in general, with its limitations: All 130 or so repertoires were used to score co-occurrence in the validation cohort in a later analysis, because that analysis had no HLA typing for the cohort. A later analysis found that TCRs clustered in the first cohort also tended to co-occur in the 95 to 150 validation repertoires, with 94% of cluster scores above 0. A few of the identified cytomegalovirus-associated TCR beta chains were confirmed in vitro to be specific for cytomegalovirus antigens. It was suggested by the authors that the approach could potentially be generalized to other disease states and immunological phenotypes. While some public TCRs were present in many individuals, most TCR sequences turned up only very rarely across donors. The classifier was reported to diagnose cytomegalovirus status with high specificity and sensitivity in both the original cohort and the validation cohort. A total of fewer than 200 TCR beta chains were listed by the study as associated with cytomegalovirus.

A word on this clone: Its antigen is currently not known. One base away there is no much larger clone; base qualities are not given.

Library prep was done by the immunoSEQ multiplex PCR assay. From the authors' description of their analysis: To diagnose cytomegalovirus status from the catalog of TCR beta chain sequences, a statistical classification framework was built. As stored in TCRdb, this immuneACCESS dataset retains in-frame rearrangements with V and J assigned. A fraction of the clones does not appear; measured against another copy, unresolved V genes explain less than half of the discrepancy, and the remainder lacks a known reason. V, J and clone size reflect that table, while D and trimming were determined from the DNA. The sample table records 150,000 to 180,000 clones; 75% to 90% of these occur just once. The top ten hold approximately 20% of the sample.

Sequencing was done on a sample of PBMCs. This receptor was identified in a man between 18 and 35 years old in good health and CMV-seropositive. The chain was built from TRBV27 and TRBJ2-1, and 13 junction bases match TRBD2. The CDR3 reads as follows: CASRKLAGGDNEQFF. The nucleotide sequence reads as follows: TGTGCCAGCAGGAAACTAGCGGGAGGGGACAATGAGCAGTTCTTC.